The clone carrying this TCR beta chain was seen ten or more times. This entry is derived from a study of Graves' ophthalmopathy and Graves' hyperthyroidism. Other autoimmune disease, uncontrolled infection, pregnancy and lactation led to exclusion. Diagnoses were established from clinical symptoms, serum thyroxine, TRAb, thyroid ultrasound and orbital computed tomography. PBMCs came from approximately 10 ml of fresh peripheral blood. Beta-chain TCR CDR3 regions were amplified from RNA transcripts. HTBI-primed first-round RT-PCR preceded second-round multiplex PCR. TCRdb re-analysed the multiplex PCR reads in MiXCR, keeping a single row per CDR3 protein. Counted here are roughly 480,000 distinct CDR3 sequences, 13% to 15% occurring once; the ten biggest clones make up 9.8%. This CDR3 has 13 residues. Germline CDR1 and CDR2: MNHEY and SVGEGT. With V trimmed by 2 bases and J by 11 bases, 6 bases remained unmatched.

This chain uses TRBV6-2 or TRBV6-3 with TRBJ1-2; 9 positions agree with TRBD1. Sequencing used blood. The sequence was obtained from a woman aged 30 to 39 with Graves' ophthalmopathy. The CDR3 DNA sequence: TGTGCCAGCAGTTACGTCTGGACAGGGGAGTACACCTTC. Residues: CASSYVWTGEYTF.